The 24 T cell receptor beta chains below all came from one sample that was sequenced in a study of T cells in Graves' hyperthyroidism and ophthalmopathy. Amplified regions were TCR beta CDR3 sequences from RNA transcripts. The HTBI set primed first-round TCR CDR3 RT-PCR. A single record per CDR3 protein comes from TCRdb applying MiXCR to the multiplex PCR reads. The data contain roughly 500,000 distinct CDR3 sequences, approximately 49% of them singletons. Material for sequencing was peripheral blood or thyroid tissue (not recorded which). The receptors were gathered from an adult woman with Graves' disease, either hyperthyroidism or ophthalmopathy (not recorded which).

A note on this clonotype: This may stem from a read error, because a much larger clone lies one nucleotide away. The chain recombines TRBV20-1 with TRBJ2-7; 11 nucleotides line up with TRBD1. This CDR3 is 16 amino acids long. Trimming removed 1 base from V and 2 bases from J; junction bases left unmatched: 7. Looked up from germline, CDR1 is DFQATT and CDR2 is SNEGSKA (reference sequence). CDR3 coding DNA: TGCAGTGCTAGAGCCCAGGGACAGGGGGAGACCTACGAGCAGTACTTC. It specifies CSARAQGQGETYEQYF.

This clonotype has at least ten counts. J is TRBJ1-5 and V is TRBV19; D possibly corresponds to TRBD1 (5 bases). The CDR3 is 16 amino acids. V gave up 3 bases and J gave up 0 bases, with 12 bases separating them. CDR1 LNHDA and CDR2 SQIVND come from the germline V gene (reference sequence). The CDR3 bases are TGTGCCAGTAGTATGGGGGAGTATCCTAGCAATCAGCCCCAGCATTTT. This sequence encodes CASSMGEYPSNQPQHF.

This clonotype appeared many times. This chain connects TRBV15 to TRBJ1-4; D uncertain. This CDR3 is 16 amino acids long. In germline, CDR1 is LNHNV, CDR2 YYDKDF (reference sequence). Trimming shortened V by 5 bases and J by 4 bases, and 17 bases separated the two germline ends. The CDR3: CATSRLRGVDNEKLFF. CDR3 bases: TGTGCCACCAGCCGGCTCCGAGGAGTTGATAATGAAAAACTGTTTTTT.

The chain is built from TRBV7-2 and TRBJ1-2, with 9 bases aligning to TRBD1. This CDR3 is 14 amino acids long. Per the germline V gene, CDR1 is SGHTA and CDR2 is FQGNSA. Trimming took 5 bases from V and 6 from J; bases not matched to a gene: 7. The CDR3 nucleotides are TGTGCCAGCAGCAACAGGGGGCTCTTTGATGGCTACACCTTC. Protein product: CASSNRGLFDGYTF.

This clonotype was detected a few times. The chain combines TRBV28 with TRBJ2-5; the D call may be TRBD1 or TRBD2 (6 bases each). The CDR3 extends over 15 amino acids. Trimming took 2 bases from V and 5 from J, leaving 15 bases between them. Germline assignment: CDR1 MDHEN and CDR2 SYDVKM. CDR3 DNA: TGTGCCAGCAGTTTACCCGGGGGCGGGAAGGAGACCCAGTACTTC. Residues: CASSLPGGGKETQYF.

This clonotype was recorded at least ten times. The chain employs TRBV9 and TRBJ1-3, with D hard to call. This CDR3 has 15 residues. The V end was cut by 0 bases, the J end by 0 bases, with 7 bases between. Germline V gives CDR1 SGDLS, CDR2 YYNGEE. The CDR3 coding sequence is TGTGCCAGCAGCGTAGCCGGGAACTCTGGAAACACCATATATTTT. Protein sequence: CASSVAGNSGNTIYF.

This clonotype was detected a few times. Here the CDR3 reads CASSHRGNTEAFF. CDR3 DNA: TGTGCCAGCAGCCACCGGGGGAACACTGAAGCTTTCTTT. The chain is built from TRBV7-9 and TRBJ1-1; unclear D gene. CDR1 and CDR2 from the germline V gene are SEHNR and FQNEAQ (reference sequence). Trimming stripped 5 bases from V and 1 base from J, with 8 bases between. The CDR3 consists of 13 residues.

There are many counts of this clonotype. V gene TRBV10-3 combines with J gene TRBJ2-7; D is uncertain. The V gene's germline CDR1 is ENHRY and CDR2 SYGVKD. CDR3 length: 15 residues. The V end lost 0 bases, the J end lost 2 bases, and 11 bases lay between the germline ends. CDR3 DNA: TGTGCCATCAGTGAGTCAGACCCGAAAGCCTACGAGCAGTACTTC. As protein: CAISESDPKAYEQYF.

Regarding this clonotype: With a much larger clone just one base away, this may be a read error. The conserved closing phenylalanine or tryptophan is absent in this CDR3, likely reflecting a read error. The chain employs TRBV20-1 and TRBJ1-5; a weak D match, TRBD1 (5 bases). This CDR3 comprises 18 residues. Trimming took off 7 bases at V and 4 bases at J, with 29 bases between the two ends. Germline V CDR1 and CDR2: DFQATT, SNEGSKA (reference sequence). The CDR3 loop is CSVARLGVDGIGNQPQHL. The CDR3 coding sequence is TGCAGTGTGGCTAGATTAGGGGTGGATGGTATCGGTAATCAGCCCCAGCATCTT.

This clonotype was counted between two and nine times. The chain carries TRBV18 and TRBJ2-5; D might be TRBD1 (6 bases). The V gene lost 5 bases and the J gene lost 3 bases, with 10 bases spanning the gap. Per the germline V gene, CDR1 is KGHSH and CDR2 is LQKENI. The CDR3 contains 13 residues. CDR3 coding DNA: TGTGCCAGCTCAAGCAGGACAGAAGAGACCCAGTACTTC. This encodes CASSSRTEETQYF.

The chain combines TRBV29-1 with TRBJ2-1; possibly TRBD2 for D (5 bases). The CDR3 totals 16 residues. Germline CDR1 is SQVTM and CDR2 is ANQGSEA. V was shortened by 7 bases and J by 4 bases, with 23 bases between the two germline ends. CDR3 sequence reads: CSGGSFSGRPYNEQFF. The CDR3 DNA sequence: TGCAGCGGAGGGTCTTTTAGTGGGCGGCCTTACAATGAGCAGTTCTTC.

CDR3 coding DNA: TGTGCCAGCTTAGCCAGGGAGGGACGCTATAGCAATCAGCCCCAGCATTTT. It translates to CASLAREGRYSNQPQHF. V gene TRBV25-1 combines with J gene TRBJ1-5, with D perhaps matching TRBD1 (5 bases). The CDR3 is 17 residues long. Germline V CDR1 and CDR2: MGHDK, SYGVNS. V gave up 8 bases and J gave up 0 bases, with 20 bases separating them.

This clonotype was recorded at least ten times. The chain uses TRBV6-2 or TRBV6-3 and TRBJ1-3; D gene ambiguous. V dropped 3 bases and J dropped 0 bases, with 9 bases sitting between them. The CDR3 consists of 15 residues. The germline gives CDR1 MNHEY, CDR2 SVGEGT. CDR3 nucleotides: TGTGCCAGCAGTTATCGGCGGAGCTCTGGAAACACCATATATTTT. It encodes CASSYRRSSGNTIYF.

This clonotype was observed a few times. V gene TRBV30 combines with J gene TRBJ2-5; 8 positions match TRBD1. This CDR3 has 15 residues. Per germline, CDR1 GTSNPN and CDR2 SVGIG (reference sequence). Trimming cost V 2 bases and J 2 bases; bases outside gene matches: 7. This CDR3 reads CAWSMDRVGQETQYF. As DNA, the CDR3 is TGTGCCTGGAGTATGGACAGGGTCGGGCAAGAGACCCAGTACTTC.

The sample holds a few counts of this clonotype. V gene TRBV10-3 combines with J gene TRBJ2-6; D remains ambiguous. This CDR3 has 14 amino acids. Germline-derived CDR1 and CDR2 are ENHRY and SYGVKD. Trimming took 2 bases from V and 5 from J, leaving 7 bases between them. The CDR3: CAISEGERANVLTF. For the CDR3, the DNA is TGTGCCATCAGTGAGGGGGAAAGGGCCAACGTCCTGACTTTC.

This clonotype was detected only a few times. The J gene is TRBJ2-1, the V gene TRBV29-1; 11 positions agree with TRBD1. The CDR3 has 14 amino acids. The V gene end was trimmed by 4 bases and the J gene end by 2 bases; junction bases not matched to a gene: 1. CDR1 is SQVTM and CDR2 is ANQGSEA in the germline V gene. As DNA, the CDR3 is TGCAGCGTTGGGGGACAGGGGGCCTACAATGAGCAGTTCTTC. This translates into CSVGGQGAYNEQFF.

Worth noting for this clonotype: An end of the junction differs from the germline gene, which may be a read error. The CDR3 nucleotides read TGCGCCAGCAGCTTGGAGGGCAGGTTCGGCACTAAAGCTTTCTTT. Its protein is CASSLEGRFGTKAFF. V is TRBV5-1 and J is TRBJ1-1; D gene uncertain. Germline values: CDR1 SGHRS, CDR2 YFSETQ. The CDR3 covers 15 residues.

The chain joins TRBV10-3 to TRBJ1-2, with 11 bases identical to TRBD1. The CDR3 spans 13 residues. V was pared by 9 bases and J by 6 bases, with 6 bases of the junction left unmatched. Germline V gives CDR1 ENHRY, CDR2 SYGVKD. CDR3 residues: CAIEDRGLNGYTF. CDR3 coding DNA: TGTGCCATTGAGGACAGGGGGCTTAATGGCTACACCTTC.

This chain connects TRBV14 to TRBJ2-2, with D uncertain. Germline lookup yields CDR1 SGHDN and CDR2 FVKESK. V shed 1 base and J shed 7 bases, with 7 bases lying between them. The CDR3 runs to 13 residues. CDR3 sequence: CASSQVRNGELFF. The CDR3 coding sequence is TGTGCCAGCAGCCAAGTGAGGAACGGGGAGCTGTTTTTT.

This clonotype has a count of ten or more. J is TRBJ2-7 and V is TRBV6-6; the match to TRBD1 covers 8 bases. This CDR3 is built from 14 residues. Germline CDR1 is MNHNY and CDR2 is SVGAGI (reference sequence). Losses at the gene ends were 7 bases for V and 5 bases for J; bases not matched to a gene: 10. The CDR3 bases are TGTGCCAGCACTAGGGACAGGAGACTAGACGAGCAGTACTTC. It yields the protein CASTRDRRLDEQYF.

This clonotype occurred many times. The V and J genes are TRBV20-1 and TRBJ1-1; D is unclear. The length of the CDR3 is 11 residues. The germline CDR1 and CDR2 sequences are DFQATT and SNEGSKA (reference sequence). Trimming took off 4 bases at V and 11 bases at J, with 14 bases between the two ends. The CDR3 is CSAMKRSDAFF. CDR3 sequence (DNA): TGCAGTGCTATGAAGCGGTCGGACGCTTTCTTT.

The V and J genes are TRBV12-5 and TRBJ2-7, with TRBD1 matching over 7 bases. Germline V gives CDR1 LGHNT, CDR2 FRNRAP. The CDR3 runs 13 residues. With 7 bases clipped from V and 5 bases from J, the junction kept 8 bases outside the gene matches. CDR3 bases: TGTGCTAGTGCCCGGGACAGTTTAAACGAGCAGTACTTC. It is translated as CASARDSLNEQYF.

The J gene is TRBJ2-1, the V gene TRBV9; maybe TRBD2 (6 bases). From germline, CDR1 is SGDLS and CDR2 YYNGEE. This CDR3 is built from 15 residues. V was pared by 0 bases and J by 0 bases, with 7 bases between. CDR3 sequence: CASSVVSGSYNEQFF. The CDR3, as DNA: TGTGCCAGCAGCGTAGTTAGCGGCTCCTACAATGAGCAGTTCTTC.

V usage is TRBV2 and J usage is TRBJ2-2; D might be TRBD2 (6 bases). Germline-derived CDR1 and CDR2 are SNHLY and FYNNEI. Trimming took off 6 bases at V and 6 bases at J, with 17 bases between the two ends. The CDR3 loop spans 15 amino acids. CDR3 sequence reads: CASSSSGEGPGELFF. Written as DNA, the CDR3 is TGTGCCAGCAGCTCTTCGGGAGAAGGTCCCGGGGAGCTGTTTTTT.